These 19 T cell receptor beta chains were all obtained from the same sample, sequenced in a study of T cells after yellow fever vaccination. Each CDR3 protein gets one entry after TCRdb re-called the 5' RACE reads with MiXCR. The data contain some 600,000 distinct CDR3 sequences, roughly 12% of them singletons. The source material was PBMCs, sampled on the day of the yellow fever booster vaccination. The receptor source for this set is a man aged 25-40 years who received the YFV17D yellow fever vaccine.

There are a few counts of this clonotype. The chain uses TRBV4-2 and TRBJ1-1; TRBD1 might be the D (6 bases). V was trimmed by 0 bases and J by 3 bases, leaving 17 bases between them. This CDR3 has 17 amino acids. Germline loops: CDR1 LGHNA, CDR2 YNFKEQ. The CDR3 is CASSQENWKGGHTEAFF. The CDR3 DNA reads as TGTGCCAGCAGCCAAGAAAATTGGAAAGGGGGGCACACTGAAGCTTTCTTT.

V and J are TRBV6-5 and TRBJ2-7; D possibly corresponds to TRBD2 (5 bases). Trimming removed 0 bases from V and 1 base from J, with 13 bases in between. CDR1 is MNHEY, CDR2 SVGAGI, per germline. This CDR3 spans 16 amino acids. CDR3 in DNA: TGTGCCAGCAGTTACTCCTTGGGAGAGAGGTCCTACGAGCAGTACTTC. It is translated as CASSYSLGERSYEQYF.

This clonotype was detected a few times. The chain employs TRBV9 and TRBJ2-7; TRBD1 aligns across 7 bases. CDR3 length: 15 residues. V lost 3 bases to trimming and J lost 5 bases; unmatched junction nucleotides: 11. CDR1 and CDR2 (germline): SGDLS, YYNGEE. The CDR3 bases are TGTGCCAGCAGCGGTTCACAGGGGTTCCTTCACGAGCAGTACTTC. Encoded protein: CASSGSQGFLHEQYF.

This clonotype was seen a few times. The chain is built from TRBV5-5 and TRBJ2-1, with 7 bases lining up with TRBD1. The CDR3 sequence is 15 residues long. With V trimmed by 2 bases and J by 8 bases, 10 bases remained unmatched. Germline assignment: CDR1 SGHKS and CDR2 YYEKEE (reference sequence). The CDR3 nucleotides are TGTGCCAGCAGCTTCGGGACAGATGACAGGGATGAGCAGTTCTTC. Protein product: CASSFGTDDRDEQFF.

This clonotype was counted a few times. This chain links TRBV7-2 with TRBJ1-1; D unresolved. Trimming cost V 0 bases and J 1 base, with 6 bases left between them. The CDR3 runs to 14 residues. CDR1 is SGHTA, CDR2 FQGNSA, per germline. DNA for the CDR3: TGTGCCAGCAGCTTAGCATTTTCGAACACTGAAGCTTTCTTT. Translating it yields CASSLAFSNTEAFF.

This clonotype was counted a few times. In DNA, the CDR3 is TGTGCCAGCAGCCAAAGACTAGCCATAGCCTACAATGAGCAGTTCTTC. Its protein product is CASSQRLAIAYNEQFF. V is TRBV14 and J is TRBJ2-1, with TRBD2 matching over 7 bases. This CDR3 contains 16 residues. The germline V gene encodes CDR1 SGHDN and CDR2 FVKESK. J was trimmed by 2 bases and V by 2 bases; bases with no gene match: 6.

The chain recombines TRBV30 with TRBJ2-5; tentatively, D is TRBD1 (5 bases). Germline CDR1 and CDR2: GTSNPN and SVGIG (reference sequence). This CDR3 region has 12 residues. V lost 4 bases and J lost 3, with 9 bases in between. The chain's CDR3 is CAWTGSEETQYF. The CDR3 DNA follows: TGTGCCTGGACAGGGTCGGAAGAGACCCAGTACTTC.

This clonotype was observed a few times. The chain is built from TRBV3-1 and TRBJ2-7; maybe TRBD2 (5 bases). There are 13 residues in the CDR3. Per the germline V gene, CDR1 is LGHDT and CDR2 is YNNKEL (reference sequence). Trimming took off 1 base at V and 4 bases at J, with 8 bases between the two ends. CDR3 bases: TGTGCCAGCAGCCAAGTCGGGGTTTACGAGCAGTACTTC. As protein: CASSQVGVYEQYF.

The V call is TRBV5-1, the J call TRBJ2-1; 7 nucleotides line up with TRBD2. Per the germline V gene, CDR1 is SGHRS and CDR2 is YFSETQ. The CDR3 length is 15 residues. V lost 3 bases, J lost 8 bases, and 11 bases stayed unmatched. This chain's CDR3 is CASSYQTSYSHEQFF. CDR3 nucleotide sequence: TGCGCCAGCAGCTATCAGACTAGCTATTCGCATGAGCAGTTCTTC.

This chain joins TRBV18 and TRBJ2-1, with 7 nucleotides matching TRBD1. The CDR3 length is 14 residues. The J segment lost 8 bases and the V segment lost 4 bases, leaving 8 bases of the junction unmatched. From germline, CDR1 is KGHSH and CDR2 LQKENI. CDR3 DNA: TGTGCCAGCTCACTACAGGGGATGTTGGATGAGCAGTTCTTC. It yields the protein CASSLQGMLDEQFF. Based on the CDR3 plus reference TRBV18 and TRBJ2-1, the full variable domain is NAGVMQNPRHLVRRRGQEARLRCSPMKGHSHVYWYRQLPEEGLKFMVYLQKENIIDESGMPKERFSAEFPKEGPSILRIQQVVRGDSAAYFCASSLQGMLDEQFFGPGTRLTVL.

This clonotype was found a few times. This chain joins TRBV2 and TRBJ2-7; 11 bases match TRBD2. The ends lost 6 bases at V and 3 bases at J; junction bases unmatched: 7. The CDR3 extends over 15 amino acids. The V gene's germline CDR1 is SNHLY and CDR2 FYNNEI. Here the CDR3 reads CASSPTSGKGYEQYF. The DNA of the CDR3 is TGTGCCAGCAGCCCGACTAGCGGGAAGGGCTACGAGCAGTACTTC.

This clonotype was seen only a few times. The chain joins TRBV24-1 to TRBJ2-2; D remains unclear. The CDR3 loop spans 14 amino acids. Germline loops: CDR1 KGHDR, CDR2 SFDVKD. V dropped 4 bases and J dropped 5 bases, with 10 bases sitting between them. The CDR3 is CATSDLSRTGELFF. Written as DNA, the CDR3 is TGTGCCACCAGTGACCTAAGTCGGACCGGGGAGCTGTTTTTT.

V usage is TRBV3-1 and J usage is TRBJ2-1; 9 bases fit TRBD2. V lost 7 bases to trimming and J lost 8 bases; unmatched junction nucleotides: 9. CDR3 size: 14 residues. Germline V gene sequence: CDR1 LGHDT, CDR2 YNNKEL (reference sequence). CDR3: CASTHSGRTYEQFF. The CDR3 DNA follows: TGTGCCAGCACGCACAGCGGGAGGACCTATGAGCAGTTCTTC.

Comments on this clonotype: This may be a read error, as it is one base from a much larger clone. CDR3 in DNA: TGTGCCAGCAGTTACTGGACCGGGGAGCTGTTTTTT. It yields the protein CASSYWTGELFF. The J gene is TRBJ2-2, the V gene TRBV6-5; D is uncertain. Trimming shortened V by 1 base and J by 5 bases, and 2 bases separated the two germline ends. The CDR3 length is 12 residues. Germline-derived CDR1 and CDR2 are MNHEY and SVGAGI.

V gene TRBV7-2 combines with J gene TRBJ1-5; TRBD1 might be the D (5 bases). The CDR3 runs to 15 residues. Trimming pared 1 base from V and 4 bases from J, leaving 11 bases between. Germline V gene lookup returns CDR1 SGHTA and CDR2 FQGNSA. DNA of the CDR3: TGTGCCAGCAGCTTAGTTGGGACTAGTAATCAGCCCCAGCATTTT. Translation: CASSLVGTSNQPQHF.

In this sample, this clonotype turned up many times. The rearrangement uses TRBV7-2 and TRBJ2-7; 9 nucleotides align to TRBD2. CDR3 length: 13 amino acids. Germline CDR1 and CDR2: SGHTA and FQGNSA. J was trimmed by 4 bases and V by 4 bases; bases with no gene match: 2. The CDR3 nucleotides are TGTGCCAGCAGCTATAGCGGGAGTTACGAGCAGTACTTC. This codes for CASSYSGSYEQYF. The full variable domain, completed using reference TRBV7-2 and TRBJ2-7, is GAGVSQSPSNKVTEKGKDVELRCDPISGHTALYWYRQSLGQGLEFLIYFQGNSAPDKSGLPSDRFSAERTGGSVSTLTIQRTQQEDSAVYLCASSYSGSYEQYFGPGTRLTVT.

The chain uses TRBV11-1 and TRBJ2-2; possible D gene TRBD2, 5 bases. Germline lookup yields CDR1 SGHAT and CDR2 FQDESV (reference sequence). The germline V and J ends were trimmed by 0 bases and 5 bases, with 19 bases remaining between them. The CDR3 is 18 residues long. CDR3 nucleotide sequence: TGTGCCAGCAGCTTAGCAGCCGGAGTCGGGCGGAGGACCGGGGAGCTGTTTTTT. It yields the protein CASSLAAGVGRRTGELFF.

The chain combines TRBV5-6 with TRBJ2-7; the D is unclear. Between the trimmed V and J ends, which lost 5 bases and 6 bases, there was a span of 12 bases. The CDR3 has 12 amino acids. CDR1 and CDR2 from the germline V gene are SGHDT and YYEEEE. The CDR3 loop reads CASRSLVSEQYF. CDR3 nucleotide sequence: TGTGCCAGCAGATCGTTAGTGAGCGAGCAGTACTTC.

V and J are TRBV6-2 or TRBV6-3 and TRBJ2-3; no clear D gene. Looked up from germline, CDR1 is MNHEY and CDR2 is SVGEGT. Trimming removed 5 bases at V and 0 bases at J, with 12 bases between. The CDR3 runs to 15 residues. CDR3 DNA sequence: TGTGCCAGCAGTCCCGTCACGGATAGCACAGATACGCAGTATTTT. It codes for CASSPVTDSTDTQYF.